Following are 22 T cell receptor beta chains from one sample sequenced in a study of neurological immune-mediated disorders. TCRdb itself ran the 5' RACE reads through MiXCR, one entry per CDR3 protein. The sample contains approximately 89,000 distinct CDR3 sequences, approximately 13% of which appear only once. Sample time point: longitudinal time-point 2. What was sequenced was PBMCs. The receptors stem from a female donor with HTLV-1-associated myelopathy (HAM/TSP).

This clonotype came up many times. This sequence joins TRBV20-1 and TRBJ1-2; 7 nucleotides agree with TRBD1. Trimming took 7 bases from V and 4 from J; bases not matched to a gene: 3. The CDR3 covers 11 residues. Germline loops: CDR1 DFQATT, CDR2 SNEGSKA (reference sequence). CDR3 coding DNA: TGCAGTGGCGCAGGGGGCTATGGCTACACCTTC. Amino acids: CSGAGGYGYTF.

This clonotype was detected many times. The chain links TRBV12-5 to TRBJ2-1; 7 bases align to TRBD1. The V gene end was trimmed by 5 bases and the J gene end by 4 bases; junction bases not matched to a gene: 8. This CDR3 has 15 residues. In germline, CDR1 is LGHNT, CDR2 FRNRAP. CDR3 DNA: TGTGCTAGTGGTCGGGGACAGCACATGTACAATGAGCAGTTCTTC. This sequence encodes CASGRGQHMYNEQFF. Together with reference TRBV12-5 and TRBJ2-1, the CDR3 gives the full variable domain: DARVTQTPRHKVTEMGQEVTMRCQPILGHNTVFWYRQTMMQGLELLAYFRNRAPLDDSGMPKDRFSAEMPDATLATLKIQPSEPRDSAVYFCASGRGQHMYNEQFFGPGTRLTVL.

This clonotype was detected ten times or more. The rearrangement links TRBV18 to TRBJ2-5; TRBD2 matches at 9 bases. Germline V gives CDR1 KGHSH, CDR2 LQKENI. The junction had 5 bases not matched to a gene; V was cut back by 2 bases and J by 1 base. The CDR3 sequence is 16 residues long. CDR3: CASSPSLAGSQETQYF. CDR3 in DNA: TGTGCCAGCTCACCAAGCCTAGCGGGGTCCCAAGAGACCCAGTACTTC.

At least ten counts were recorded for this clonotype. V gene TRBV5-1 combines with J gene TRBJ2-2; D gene uncertain. The V end was cut by 3 bases, the J end by 2 bases, with 11 bases between. Germline V gene lookup returns CDR1 SGHRS and CDR2 YFSETQ. The CDR3 length is 15 residues. CDR3 coding DNA: TGCGCCAGCAGCTGGGTGACTTTCAACACCGGGGAGCTGTTTTTT. As protein: CASSWVTFNTGELFF. The whole variable domain, remainder taken from reference TRBV5-1 and TRBJ2-2, is KAGVTQTPRYLIKTRGQQVTLSCSPISGHRSVSWYQQTPGQGLQFLFEYFSETQRNKGNFPGRFSGRQFSNSRSEMNVSTLELGDSALYLCASSWVTFNTGELFFGEGSRLTVL.

Ten or more counts support this clonotype. The chain carries TRBV20-1 and TRBJ2-2; 12 positions agree with TRBD2. The CDR3 loop spans 20 amino acids. The V and J ends lost 4 bases and 0 bases, in that order; junction bases with no gene match: 15. Germline V gene sequence: CDR1 DFQATT, CDR2 SNEGSKA (reference sequence). CDR3: CSAKPSLAGGLVANTGELFF. The CDR3 nucleotides are TGCAGTGCTAAACCGTCGCTAGCGGGGGGGTTAGTCGCGAACACCGGGGAGCTGTTTTTT.

This clonotype was counted many times. The V and J genes are TRBV29-1 and TRBJ2-7; 10 positions agree with TRBD1. The CDR3 is made up of 12 amino acids. With 6 bases clipped from V and 12 bases from J, the junction kept 11 bases outside the gene matches. CDR1 and CDR2 from the germline V gene are SQVTM and ANQGSEA. CDR3 in amino acids: CSVELTGGPPYF. The CDR3 region has the DNA TGCAGCGTGGAACTGACAGGGGGCCCGCCGTACTTC.

Many counts were recorded for this clonotype. This chain joins TRBV6-5 and TRBJ2-7; no clear D. In germline, CDR1 is MNHEY, CDR2 SVGAGI. This CDR3 region has 11 residues. Between the trimmed V and J ends, which lost 0 bases and 7 bases, there was a span of 4 bases. CDR3 sequence reads: CASSYSTEQYF. Here the CDR3 DNA reads TGTGCCAGCAGTTACTCGACAGAGCAGTACTTC.

The chain joins TRBV4-1 to TRBJ2-6, with 9 bases lining up with TRBD2. Unmatched junction bases numbered 19, after V lost 4 bases and J lost 0 bases. This CDR3 contains 22 residues. Germline V gives CDR1 MGHRA, CDR2 YSYEKL. DNA for the CDR3: TGCGCCAGCAGCCCTCAAGTGGCCTGGCGGGGGGGCCACAACTCTGGGGCCAACGTCCTGACTTTC. Translation: CASSPQVAWRGGHNSGANVLTF.

This clonotype was recorded at least ten times. This chain links TRBV28 with TRBJ2-2; D is uncertain. The CDR3 consists of 16 residues. Germline CDR1 MDHEN, CDR2 SYDVKM. V was cut by 1 base and J by 1 base, with 10 bases left in between. DNA for the CDR3: TGTGCCAGCAGTTTATTTGTCGCCCGGAACACCGGGGAGCTGTTTTTT. This encodes CASSLFVARNTGELFF.

The sample holds many counts of this clonotype. This rearrangement joins TRBV7-2 to TRBJ2-1, with D uncertain. Between the trimmed V and J ends, which lost 3 bases and 10 bases, there was a span of 16 bases. Germline V CDR1 and CDR2: SGHTA, FQGNSA. The CDR3 is 14 amino acids. CDR3 bases: TGTGCCAGCAGCTTTACCACCAGGTCAGCCGAGCAGTTCTTC. Amino acid sequence: CASSFTTRSAEQFF.

This clonotype was seen at least ten times. The chain combines TRBV4-1 with TRBJ2-2; D is undetermined. The CDR3 covers 14 residues. Per the germline V gene, CDR1 is MGHRA and CDR2 is YSYEKL. Trimming shortened V by 2 bases and J by 4 bases, and 8 bases separated the two germline ends. As DNA, the CDR3 is TGCGCCAGCAGCCAATATACAGCCACCGGGGAGCTGTTTTTT. It translates to CASSQYTATGELFF.

This clonotype appeared many times. CDR3 protein: CASSFNPLARGGPYQETQYF. CDR3 coding DNA: TGTGCCAGCAGCTTTAACCCCCTAGCGAGGGGAGGACCCTACCAAGAGACCCAGTACTTC. The chain joins TRBV7-9 to TRBJ2-5, with a weak D call TRBD2 (6 bases). The germline gives CDR1 SEHNR, CDR2 FQNEAQ (reference sequence). V was trimmed by 3 bases and J by 0 bases, leaving 26 bases between them. CDR3 length: 20 amino acids.

This clonotype was detected many times. The chain couples TRBV5-1 to TRBJ2-7; the D gene is possibly TRBD2 (6 bases). From germline, CDR1 is SGHRS and CDR2 YFSETQ. V dropped 2 bases and J dropped 6 bases, with 12 bases sitting between them. This CDR3 is 13 amino acids long. The CDR3 DNA is TGCGCCAGCAGCTTAACGGGAGATACCGAGCAGTACTTC. Translated, it gives CASSLTGDTEQYF.

This clonotype was counted only a few times. A much larger clone lies one base from this, so it may be a read error. V gene TRBV3-1 combines with J gene TRBJ2-3, with 14 nucleotides matching TRBD2. This CDR3 comprises 16 residues. The germline CDR1 and CDR2 sequences are LGHDT and YNNKEL (reference sequence). CDR3 nucleotide sequence: TGTGCCAGCAGCCAAGGACTAGCGGGGGGGCAAGATATGCAGTATTTT. It is translated as CASSQGLAGGQDMQYF.

This clonotype was recorded many times. J is TRBJ2-4 and V is TRBV5-5, with D possibly being TRBD2 (6 bases). The CDR3 covers 13 residues. Trimming removed 3 bases from V and 5 bases from J, with 9 bases in between. From germline, CDR1 is SGHKS and CDR2 YYEKEE (reference sequence). CDR3 region: CASSSGTQNIQYF. Here the CDR3 DNA reads TGTGCCAGCAGCTCCGGGACTCAAAACATTCAGTACTTC.

This clonotype was detected many times. This sequence joins TRBV15 and TRBJ2-7, with a tentative D call TRBD1 (6 bases). This CDR3 region has 14 residues. The V gene's germline CDR1 is LNHNV and CDR2 YYDKDF (reference sequence). The V end was cut by 1 base, the J end by 3 bases, with 10 bases between. The CDR3 reads CATSRVGGNYEQYF. The CDR3 DNA reads TGTGCCACCAGCAGAGTAGGGGGAAACTACGAGCAGTACTTC.

This clonotype was counted ten times or more. The chain employs TRBV2 and TRBJ2-4, with D possibly TRBD1 on 6 matching bases. CDR1 and CDR2 from the germline V gene are SNHLY and FYNNEI. Trimming shortened V by 2 bases and J by 7 bases, and 21 bases separated the two germline ends. The CDR3 extends over 17 amino acids. This chain's CDR3 is CASSESPGTSLTNIQYF. CDR3 DNA: TGTGCCAGCAGTGAATCCCCCGGGACAAGTCTTACGAACATTCAGTACTTC.

This clonotype occurred many times. The chain joins TRBV10-3 to TRBJ2-7, with 7 bases identical to TRBD1. This CDR3 is 14 amino acids long. V gave up 6 bases and J gave up 5 bases; unmatched junction bases: 10. Germline V lookup: CDR1 ENHRY, CDR2 SYGVKD. The CDR3, as DNA: TGTGCCATCAGCCAAACAACAGGGGTCAACGAGCAGTACTTC. This sequence encodes CAISQTTGVNEQYF.

This clonotype showed up many times. The chain combines TRBV5-5 with TRBJ1-1; TRBD1 is a possible D gene (6 bases). The ends were cut back, 0 bases at V and 5 bases at J, with 14 bases in the middle. The CDR3 length is 15 residues. CDR1 SGHKS and CDR2 YYEKEE come from the germline V gene (reference sequence). The CDR3 DNA reads TGTGCCAGCAGCTTGGATGGGGGGCAGAGGACTGAAGCTTTCTTT. Protein sequence: CASSLDGGQRTEAFF.

Comment on this clonotype: Just one base apart from a much larger clone, this may be a read error. DNA of the CDR3: TGCGCCAGCAGCTTGGGCAGCGGGGGGTTAACAGATACGCAGTATTTT. As protein: CASSLGSGGLTDTQYF. This rearrangement joins TRBV5-1 to TRBJ2-3, with 9 bases matching TRBD2. The CDR3 is 16 residues long. Germline CDR1 reads SGHRS; CDR2 reads YFSETQ. Trimming took 0 bases from V and 3 from J; bases not matched to a gene: 5.

This clonotype was counted only a few times. The chain has TRBV10-3 and TRBJ2-3; 7 bases agree with TRBD1. The germline CDR1 and CDR2 sequences are ENHRY and SYGVKD. The length of the CDR3 is 11 residues. With 6 bases clipped from V and 13 bases from J, the junction kept 7 bases outside the gene matches. The CDR3 coding sequence is TGTGCCATCAGCGATACAGGGGTTAAGTATTTT. Translating gives CAISDTGVKYF.

This clonotype was recorded at least ten times. The J gene is TRBJ2-2, the V gene TRBV11-3; maybe TRBD1 (6 bases). Germline assignment: CDR1 SGHNT and CDR2 YENEEA. This CDR3 has 17 residues. The germline V and J ends were trimmed by 5 bases and 6 bases, with 22 bases remaining between them. This CDR3 is CASSINGQQERPGELFF. In nucleotides, the CDR3 is TGTGCCAGCAGCATAAATGGACAGCAAGAGCGTCCCGGGGAGCTGTTTTTT.